This TCR beta chain derives from a study of blood T cell repertoires in COVID-19. Study in general: Collection of acute and convalescent COVID-19 samples took place in the United States, Italy and Spain. Sources were T cells, B-cell-depleted T cells, or PBMCs; the material itself was cDNA or gDNA.

Per the original data handling: How many nucleated cells were present was estimated from reference gene primer amplification. TCRdb's table, derived via immunoSEQ multiplex PCR, lists solely in-frame clones and lacks some. V, J and clone size are those of that table, while D and trimming were read from the DNA. The table has approximately 210,000 clones, about nine tenths seen once. Germline CDR1 SNHLY, CDR2 FYNNEI. This CDR3 spans 14 amino acids. V was shortened by 11 bases and J by 0 bases, with 14 bases between the two germline ends. The sequence was collected from a woman between 40 and 50 years old with acute or convalescent COVID-19. V usage is TRBV2 and J usage is TRBJ1-3; D unclear. Sequencing was done on a sample of peripheral blood. The CDR3: CAVPRANSGNTIYF. The CDR3 nucleotides read TGTGCCGTTCCGAGGGCCAACTCTGGAAACACCATATATTTT.